The clone carrying this T cell receptor beta chain was observed a handful of times. Its antigen is currently unknown. Production of TCR cDNA was by 5'RACE template switching, which also added a universal primer site and UMIs. TCRdb independently ran MiXCR on the 5' RACE reads; one entry per CDR3 protein. The sample holds 150,000 to 200,000 distinct CDR3 sequences, roughly 6.2% seen once. The sample belongs to a study of T cells after yellow fever vaccination. Study results and limitations: Contamination of FACS-sorted repertoires by abundant clonotypes from the bulk population could occur. CD4 and CD8 compartments shared a small share of clonotypes, likely from convergent recombination. A large majority of primary-vaccination clones showed up again after the booster (approximately 96% CD4, 75% to 90% CD8).

Source: CD4+ T cells sorted from PBMCs, taken on the day of the first yellow fever vaccination. This TCR was sampled from a man aged 18 to 30 who received the YFV17D yellow fever vaccine.

The CDR3 reads CASSLGDSSYEQYF. The CDR3 region has the DNA TGTGCCAGCAGCTTAGGAGACAGCTCCTACGAGCAGTACTTC. J is TRBJ2-7 and V is TRBV7-2, with D perhaps TRBD1 (5 bases). V lost 1 base and J 0 bases, leaving 7 bases between the germline ends. Germline V gene lookup returns CDR1 SGHTA and CDR2 FQGNSA. The CDR3 runs to 14 residues.